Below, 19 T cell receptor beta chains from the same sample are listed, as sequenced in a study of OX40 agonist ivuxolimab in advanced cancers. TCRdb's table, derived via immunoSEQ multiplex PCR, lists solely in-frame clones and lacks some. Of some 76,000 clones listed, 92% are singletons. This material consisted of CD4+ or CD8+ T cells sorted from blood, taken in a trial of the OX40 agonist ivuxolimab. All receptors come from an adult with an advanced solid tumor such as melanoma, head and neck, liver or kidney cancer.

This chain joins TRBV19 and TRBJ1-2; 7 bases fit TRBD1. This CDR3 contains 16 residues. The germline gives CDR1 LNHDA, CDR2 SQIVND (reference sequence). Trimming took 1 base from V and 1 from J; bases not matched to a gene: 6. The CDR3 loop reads CASSIGSAGGNYGYTF. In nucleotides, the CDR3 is TGTGCCAGTAGTATAGGTTCGGCAGGGGGTAACTATGGCTACACCTTC. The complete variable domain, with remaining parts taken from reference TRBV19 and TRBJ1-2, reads DGGITQSPKYLFRKEGQNVTLSCEQNLNHDAMYWYRQDPGQGLRLIYYSQIVNDFQKGDIAEGYSVSREKKESFPLTVTSAQKNPTAFYLCASSIGSAGGNYGYTFGSGTRLTVV.

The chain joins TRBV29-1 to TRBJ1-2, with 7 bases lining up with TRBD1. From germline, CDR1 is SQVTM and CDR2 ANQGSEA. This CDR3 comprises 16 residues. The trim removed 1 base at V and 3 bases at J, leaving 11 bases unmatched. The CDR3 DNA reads TGCAGCGTTGAAGGGGGGCCGGGACAGACCCACTATGGCTACACCTTC. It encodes CSVEGGPGQTHYGYTF.

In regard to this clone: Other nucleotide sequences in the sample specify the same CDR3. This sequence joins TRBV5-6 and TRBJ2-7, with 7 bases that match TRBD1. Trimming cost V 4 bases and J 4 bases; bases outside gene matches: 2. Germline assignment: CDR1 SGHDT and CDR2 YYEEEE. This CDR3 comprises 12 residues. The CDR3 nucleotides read TGTGCCAGCAGCCCACAGGGGTACGAGCAGTACTTC. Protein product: CASSPQGYEQYF.

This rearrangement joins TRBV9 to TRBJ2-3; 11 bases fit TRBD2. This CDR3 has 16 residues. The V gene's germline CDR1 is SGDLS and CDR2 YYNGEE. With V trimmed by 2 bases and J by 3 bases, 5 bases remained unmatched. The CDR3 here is CASSVYSSGGTDTQYF. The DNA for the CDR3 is TGTGCCAGCAGCGTCTATTCTAGCGGGGGGACAGATACGCAGTATTTT.

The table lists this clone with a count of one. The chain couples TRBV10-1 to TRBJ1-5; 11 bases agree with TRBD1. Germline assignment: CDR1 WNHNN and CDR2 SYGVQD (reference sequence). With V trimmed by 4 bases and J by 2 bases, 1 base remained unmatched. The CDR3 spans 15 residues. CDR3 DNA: TGCGCCAGCAGTGTGGGACAGGGGGGCAATCAGCCCCAGCATTTT. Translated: CASSVGQGGNQPQHF.

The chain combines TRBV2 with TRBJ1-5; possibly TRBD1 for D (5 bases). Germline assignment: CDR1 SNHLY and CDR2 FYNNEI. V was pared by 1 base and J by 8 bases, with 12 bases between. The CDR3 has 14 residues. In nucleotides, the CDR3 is TGTGCCAGCAGTGAAGGAAGGGGTTCTAAGCCCCAGCATTTT. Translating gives CASSEGRGSKPQHF. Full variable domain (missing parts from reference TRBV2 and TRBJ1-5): EPEVTQTPSHQVTQMGQEVILRCVPISNHLYFYWYRQILGQKVEFLVSFYNNEISEKSEIFDDQFSVERPDGSNFTLKIRSTKLEDSAMYFCASSEGRGSKPQHFGDGTRLSIL.

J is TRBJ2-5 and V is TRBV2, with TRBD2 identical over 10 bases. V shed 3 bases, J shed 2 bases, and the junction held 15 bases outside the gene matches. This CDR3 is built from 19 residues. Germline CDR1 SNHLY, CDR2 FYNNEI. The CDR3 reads CASSDELAGTIRGQETQYF. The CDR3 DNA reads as TGTGCCAGCAGTGATGAACTAGCGGGGACAATTCGGGGGCAAGAGACCCAGTACTTC.

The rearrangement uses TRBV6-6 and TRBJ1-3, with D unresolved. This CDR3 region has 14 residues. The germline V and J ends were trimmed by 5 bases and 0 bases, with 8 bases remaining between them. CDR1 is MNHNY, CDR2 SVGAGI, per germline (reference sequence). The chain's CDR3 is CASSGLDSGNTIYF. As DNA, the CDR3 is TGTGCCAGCAGTGGATTAGACTCTGGAAACACCATATATTTT.

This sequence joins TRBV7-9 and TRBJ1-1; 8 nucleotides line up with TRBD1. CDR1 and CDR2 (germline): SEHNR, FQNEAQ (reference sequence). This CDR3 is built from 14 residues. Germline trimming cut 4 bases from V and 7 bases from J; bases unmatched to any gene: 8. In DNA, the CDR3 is TGTGCCAGCAGCTCCGGGACAGGTCTTTATGAAGCTTTCTTT. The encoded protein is CASSSGTGLYEAFF.

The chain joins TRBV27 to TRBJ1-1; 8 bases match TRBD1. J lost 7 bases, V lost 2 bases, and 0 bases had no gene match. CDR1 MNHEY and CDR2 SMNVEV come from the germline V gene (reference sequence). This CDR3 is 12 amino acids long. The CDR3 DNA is TGTGCCAGCAGTTTAGGACAGGGTGAAGCTTTCTTT. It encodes CASSLGQGEAFF.

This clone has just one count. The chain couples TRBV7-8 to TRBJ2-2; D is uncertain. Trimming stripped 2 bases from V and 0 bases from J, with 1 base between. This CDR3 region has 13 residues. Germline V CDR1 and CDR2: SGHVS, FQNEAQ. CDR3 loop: CASSLTNTGELFF. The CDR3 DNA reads TGTGCCAGCAGCTTAACGAACACCGGGGAGCTGTTTTTT.

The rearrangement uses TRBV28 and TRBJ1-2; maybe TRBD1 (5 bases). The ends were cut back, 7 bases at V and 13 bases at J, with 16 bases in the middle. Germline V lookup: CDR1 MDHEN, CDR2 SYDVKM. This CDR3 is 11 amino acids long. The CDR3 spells CASTPGTGRTF. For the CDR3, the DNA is TGTGCCAGCACCCCGGGAACGGGGCGCACCTTC.

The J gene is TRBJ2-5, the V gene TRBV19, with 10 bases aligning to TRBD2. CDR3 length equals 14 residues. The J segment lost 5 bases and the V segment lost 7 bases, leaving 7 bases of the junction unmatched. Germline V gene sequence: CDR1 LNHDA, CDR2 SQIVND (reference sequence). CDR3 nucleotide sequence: TGTGCCAGTAAACCAGCGGGGGGGCCGGAGACCCAGTACTTC. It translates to CASKPAGGPETQYF.

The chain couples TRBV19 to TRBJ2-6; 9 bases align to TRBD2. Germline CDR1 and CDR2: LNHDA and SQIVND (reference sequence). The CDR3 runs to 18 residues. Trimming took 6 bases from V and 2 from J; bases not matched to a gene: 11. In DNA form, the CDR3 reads TGTGCCAGTAGCCAGCTGCGGGGGGGAGGAACTGGGGCCAACGTCCTGACTTTC. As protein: CASSQLRGGGTGANVLTF.

CDR3 nucleotides: TGTGCCAGCAGGGGACAGGGGTACAATGAGCAGTTCTTC. Its translation is CASRGQGYNEQFF. The chain carries TRBV5-6 and TRBJ2-1, with 10 bases identical to TRBD1. J lost 4 bases, V lost 5 bases, and 0 bases had no gene match. This CDR3 is built from 13 residues. Germline V gives CDR1 SGHDT, CDR2 YYEEEE. The complete variable domain, with remaining parts taken from reference TRBV5-6 and TRBJ2-1, reads DAGVTQSPTHLIKTRGQQVTLRCSPKSGHDTVSWYQQALGQGPQFIFQYYEEEERQRGNFPDRFSGHQFPNYSSELNVNALLLGDSALYLCASRGQGYNEQFFGPGTRLTVL.

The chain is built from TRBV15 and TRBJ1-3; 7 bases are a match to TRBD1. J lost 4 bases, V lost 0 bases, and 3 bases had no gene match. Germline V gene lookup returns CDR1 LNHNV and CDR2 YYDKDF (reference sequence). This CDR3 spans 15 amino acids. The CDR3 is CATSRDRGQGNTIYF. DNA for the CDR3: TGTGCCACCAGCAGAGATCGGGGACAGGGAAACACCATATATTTT. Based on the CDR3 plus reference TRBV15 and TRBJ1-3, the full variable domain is DAMVIQNPRYQVTQFGKPVTLSCSQTLNHNVMYWYQQKSSQAPKLLFHYYDKDFNNEADTPDNFQSRRPNTSFCFLDIRSPGLGDTAMYLCATSRDRGQGNTIYFGEGSWLTVV.

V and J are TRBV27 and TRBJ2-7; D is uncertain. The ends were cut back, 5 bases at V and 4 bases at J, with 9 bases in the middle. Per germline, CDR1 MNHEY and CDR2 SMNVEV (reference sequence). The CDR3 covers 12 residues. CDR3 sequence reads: CASSAVGYEQYF. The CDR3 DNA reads TGTGCCAGCAGTGCGGTGGGATACGAGCAGTACTTC.

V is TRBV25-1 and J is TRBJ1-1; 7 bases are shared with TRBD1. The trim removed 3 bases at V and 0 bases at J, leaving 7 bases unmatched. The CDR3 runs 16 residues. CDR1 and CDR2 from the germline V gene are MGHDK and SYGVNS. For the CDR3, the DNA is TGTGCCAGCAGTGAGGGGACAGCCAACTTGAACACTGAAGCTTTCTTT. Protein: CASSEGTANLNTEAFF.

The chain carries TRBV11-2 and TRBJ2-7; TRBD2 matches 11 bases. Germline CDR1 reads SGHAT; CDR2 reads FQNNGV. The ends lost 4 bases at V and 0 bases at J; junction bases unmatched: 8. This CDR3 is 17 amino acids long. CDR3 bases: TGTGCCAGCAGCTCCTTAAACCTAGCGGGGGGCTCCTACGAGCAGTACTTC. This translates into CASSSLNLAGGSYEQYF. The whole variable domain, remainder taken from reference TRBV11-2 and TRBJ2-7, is EAGVAQSPRYKIIEKRQSVAFWCNPISGHATLYWYQQILGQGPKLLIQFQNNGVVDDSQLPKDRFSAERLKGVDSTLKIQPAKLEDSAVYLCASSSLNLAGGSYEQYFGPGTRLTVT.